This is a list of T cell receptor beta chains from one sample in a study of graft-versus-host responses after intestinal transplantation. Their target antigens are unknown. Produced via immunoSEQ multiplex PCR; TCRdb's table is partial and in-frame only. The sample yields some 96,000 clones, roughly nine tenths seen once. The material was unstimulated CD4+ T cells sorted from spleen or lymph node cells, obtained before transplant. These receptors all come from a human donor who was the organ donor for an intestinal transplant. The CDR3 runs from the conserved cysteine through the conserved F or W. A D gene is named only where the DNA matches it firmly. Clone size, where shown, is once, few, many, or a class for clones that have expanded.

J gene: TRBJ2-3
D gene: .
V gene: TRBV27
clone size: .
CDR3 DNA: TGTGCCAGCAGTTATCCCCCTGACAGGACCAACACAGATACGCAGTATTTT
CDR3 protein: CASSYPPDRTNTDTQYF

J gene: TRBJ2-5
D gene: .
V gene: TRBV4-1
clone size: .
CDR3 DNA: TGCGCCAGCAGCCAAGCCGCCCCCCTGGAGACCCAGTACTTC
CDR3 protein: CASSQAAPLETQYF

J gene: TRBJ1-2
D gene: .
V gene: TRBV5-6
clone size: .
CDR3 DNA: TGTGCCAGCAGCGCGCCCGATCGTTACGATGGCTACACCTTC
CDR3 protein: CASSAPDRYDGYTF

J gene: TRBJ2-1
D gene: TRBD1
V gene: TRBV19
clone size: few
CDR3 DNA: TGTGCCAGTTTCGGACAGGGGAATGTTCGTGAGCAGTTCTTC
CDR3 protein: CASFGQGNVREQFF

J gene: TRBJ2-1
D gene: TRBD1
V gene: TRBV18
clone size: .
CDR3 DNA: TGTGCCAGCTCCCTTGGACTGCGACAGGGTTCCCACAATGAGCAGTTCTTC
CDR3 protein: CASSLGLRQGSHNEQFF

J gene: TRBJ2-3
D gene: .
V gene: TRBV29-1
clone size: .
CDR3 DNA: TGCAGCGTTGAGATCGGGGTAGATACGCAGTATTTT
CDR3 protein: CSVEIGVDTQYF

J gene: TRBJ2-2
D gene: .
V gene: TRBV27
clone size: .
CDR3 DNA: TGTGCCAGCAGTTTATTTTCCGGGGAGCTGTTTTTT
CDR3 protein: CASSLFSGELFF

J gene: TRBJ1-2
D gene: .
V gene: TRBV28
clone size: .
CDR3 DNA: TGTGCCAGCAGTTTGAGGGGAGGCTATGGCTACACCTTC
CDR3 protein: CASSLRGGYGYTF

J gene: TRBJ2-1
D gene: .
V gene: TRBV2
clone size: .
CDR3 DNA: TGTGCCAGCATGGAGAGGTGGAGCAGCTCCTACAATGAGCAGTTCTTC
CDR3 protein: CASMERWSSSYNEQFF

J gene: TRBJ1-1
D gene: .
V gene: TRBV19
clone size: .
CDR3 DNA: TGTGCCAGTAGTATTGGGTGGGGAGCCAACACTGAAGCTTTCTTT
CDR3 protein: CASSIGWGANTEAFF

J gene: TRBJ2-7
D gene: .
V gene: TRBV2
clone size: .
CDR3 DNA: TGTGCCAGCAGTGAAGCCCGAGAGAGGCAGGGAACAAACGAGCAGTACTTC
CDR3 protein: CASSEARERQGTNEQYF

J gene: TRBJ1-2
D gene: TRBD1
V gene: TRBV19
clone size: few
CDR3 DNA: TGTGCCAGTAAAGAGGCGGACAGGGCGACCTATGGCTACACCTTC
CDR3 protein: CASKEADRATYGYTF

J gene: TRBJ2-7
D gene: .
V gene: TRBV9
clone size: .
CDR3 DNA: TGTGCCAGCAGCGTAGAGGTAGGGCCTTCCTACGAGCAGTACTTC
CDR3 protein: CASSVEVGPSYEQYF

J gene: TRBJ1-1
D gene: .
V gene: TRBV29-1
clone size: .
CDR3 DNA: TGCAGCGTTGCGAGAGACACTGAAGCTTTCTTT
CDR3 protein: CSVARDTEAFF

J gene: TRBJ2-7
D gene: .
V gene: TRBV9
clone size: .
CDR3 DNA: TGTGCCAGCAGCGTAGGCTGGGTCGGGTCCTACGAGCAGTACTTC
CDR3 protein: CASSVGWVGSYEQYF

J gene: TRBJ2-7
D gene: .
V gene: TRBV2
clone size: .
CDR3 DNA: TGTGCCAGCAGTGATGGACAGTTCCACGAGCAGTACTTC
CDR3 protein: CASSDGQFHEQYF

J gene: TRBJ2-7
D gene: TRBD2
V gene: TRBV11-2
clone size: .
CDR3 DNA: TGTGCCAGCAGCCCCGGGACTAGGACATACGAGCAGTACTTC
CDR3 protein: CASSPGTRTYEQYF

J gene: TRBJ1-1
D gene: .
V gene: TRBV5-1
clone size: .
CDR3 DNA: TGCGCCAGCAGCTTGGAAGGAGGTATGAACACTGAAGCTTTCTTT
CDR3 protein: CASSLEGGMNTEAFF

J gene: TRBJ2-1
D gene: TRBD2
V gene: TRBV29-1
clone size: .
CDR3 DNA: TGCAGCGCCTCGGGACTAGCGGGGGGCCTTCTGTTCTTC
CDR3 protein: CSASGLAGGLLFF

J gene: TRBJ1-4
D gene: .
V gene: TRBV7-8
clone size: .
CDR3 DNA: TGTGCCAGCAGCCCCAGGAGAGGGGACCAAGAAAAACTGTTTTTT
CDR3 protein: CASSPRRGDQEKLFF

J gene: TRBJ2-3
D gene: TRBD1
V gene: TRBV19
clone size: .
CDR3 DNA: TGTGCCAGTAGCCTACGAAGTATGACAGGGACCAGCACAGATACGCAGTATTTT
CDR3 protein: CASSLRSMTGTSTDTQYF

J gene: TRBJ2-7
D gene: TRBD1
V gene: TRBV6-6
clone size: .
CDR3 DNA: TGTGCCAGCGGCCGGACAGGGGGCAGTCCCTCCTACGAGCAGTACTTC
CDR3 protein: CASGRTGGSPSYEQYF